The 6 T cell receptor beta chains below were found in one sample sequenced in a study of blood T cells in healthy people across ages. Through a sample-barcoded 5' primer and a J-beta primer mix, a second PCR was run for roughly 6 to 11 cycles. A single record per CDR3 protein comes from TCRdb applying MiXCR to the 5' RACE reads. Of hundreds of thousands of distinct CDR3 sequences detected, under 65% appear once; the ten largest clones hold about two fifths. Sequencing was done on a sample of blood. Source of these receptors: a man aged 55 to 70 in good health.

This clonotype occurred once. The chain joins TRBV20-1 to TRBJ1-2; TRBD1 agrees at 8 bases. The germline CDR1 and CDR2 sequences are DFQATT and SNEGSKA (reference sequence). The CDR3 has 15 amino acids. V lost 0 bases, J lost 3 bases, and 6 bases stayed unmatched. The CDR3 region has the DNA TGCAGTGCTAGAGATATCCAGGGGGCCGACTATGGCTACACCTTC. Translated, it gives CSARDIQGADYGYTF.

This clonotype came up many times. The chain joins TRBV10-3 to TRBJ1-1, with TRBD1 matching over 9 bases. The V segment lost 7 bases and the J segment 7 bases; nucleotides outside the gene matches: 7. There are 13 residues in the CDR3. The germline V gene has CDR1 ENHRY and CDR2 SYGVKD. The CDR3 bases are TGTGCCATCAAAGACAGGGGGTTTGGTGAAGCTTTCTTT. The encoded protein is CAIKDRGFGEAFF.

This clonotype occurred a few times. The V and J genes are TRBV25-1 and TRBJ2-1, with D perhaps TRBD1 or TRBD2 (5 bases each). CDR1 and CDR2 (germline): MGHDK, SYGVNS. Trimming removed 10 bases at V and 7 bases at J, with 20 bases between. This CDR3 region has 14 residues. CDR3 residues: CATTGPLTGNEQFF. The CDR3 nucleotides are TGTGCCACCACGGGACCTTTGACGGGAAATGAGCAGTTCTTC. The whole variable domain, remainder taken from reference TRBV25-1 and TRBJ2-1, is EADIYQTPRYLVIGTGKKITLECSQTMGHDKMYWYQQDPGMELHLIHYSYGVNSTEKGDLSSESTVSRIRTEHFPLTLESARPSHTSQYLCATTGPLTGNEQFFGPGTRLTVL.

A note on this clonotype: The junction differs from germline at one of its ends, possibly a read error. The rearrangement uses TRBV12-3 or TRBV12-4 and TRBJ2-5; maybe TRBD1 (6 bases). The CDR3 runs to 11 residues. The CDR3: CASSYRGTRYF. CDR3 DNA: TGTGCCAGCAGTTATAGGGGGACCCGGTACTTC.

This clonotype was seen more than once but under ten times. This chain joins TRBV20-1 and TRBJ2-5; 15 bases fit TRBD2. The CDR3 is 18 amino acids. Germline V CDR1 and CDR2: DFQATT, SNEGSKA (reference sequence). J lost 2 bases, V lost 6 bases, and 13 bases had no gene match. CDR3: CSATNPPGTSGGQETQYF. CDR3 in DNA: TGCAGTGCGACCAACCCGCCCGGGACTAGCGGGGGGCAAGAGACCCAGTACTTC.

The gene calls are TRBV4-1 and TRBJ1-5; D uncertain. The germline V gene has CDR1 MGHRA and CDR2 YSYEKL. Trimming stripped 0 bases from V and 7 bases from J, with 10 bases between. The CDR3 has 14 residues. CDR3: CASSQEGSWQPQHF. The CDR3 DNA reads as TGCGCCAGCAGCCAAGAGGGCAGCTGGCAGCCCCAGCATTTT.